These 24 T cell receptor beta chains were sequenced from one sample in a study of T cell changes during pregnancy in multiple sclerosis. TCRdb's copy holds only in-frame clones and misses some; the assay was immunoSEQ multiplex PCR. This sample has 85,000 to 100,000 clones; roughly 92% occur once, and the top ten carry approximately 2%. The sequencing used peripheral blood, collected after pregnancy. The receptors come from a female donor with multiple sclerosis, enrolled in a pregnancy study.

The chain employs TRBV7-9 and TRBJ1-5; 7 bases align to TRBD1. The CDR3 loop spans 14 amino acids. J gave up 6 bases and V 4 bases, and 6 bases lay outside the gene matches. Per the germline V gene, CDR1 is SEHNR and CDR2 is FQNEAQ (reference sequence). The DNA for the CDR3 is TGTGCCAGCAGCTGGACAGGAGAAGGTCAGCCCCAGCATTTT. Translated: CASSWTGEGQPQHF.

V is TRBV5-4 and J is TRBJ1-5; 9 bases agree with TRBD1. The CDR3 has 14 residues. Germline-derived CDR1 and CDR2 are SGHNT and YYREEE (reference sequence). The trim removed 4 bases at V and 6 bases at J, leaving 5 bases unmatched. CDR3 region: CASSVQGAGQPQHF. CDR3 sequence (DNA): TGTGCCAGCAGCGTACAGGGGGCGGGTCAGCCCCAGCATTTT.

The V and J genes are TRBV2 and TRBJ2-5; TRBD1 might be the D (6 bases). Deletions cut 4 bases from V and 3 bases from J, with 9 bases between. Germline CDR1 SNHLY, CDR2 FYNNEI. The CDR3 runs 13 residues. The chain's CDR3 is CASSANREETQYF. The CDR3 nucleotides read TGTGCCAGCAGTGCGAACAGGGAAGAGACCCAGTACTTC.

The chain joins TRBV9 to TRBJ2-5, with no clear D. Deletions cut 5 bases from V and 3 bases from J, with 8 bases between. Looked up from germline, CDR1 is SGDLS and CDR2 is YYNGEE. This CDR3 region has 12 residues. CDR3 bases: TGTGCCAGCAGTTCGGGTAAAGAGACCCAGTACTTC. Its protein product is CASSSGKETQYF.

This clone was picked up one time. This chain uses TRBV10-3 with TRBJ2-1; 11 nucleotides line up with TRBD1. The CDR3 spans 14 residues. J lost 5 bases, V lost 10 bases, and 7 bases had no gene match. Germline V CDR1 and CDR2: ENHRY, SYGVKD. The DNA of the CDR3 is TGTGCCAGCGTCCGGGACAGGGGGAACAATGAGCAGTTCTTC. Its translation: CASVRDRGNNEQFF.

The CDR3 region is CASSTLSGGTQYF. DNA of the CDR3: TGTGCCAGCAGCACCCTCTCGGGGGGTACGCAGTATTTT. This chain uses TRBV13 with TRBJ2-3; 7 nucleotides agree with TRBD2. The CDR3 is 13 residues long. Germline V gene sequence: CDR1 PRHDT, CDR2 FYEKMQ (reference sequence). The junction had 7 bases not matched to a gene; V was cut back by 5 bases and J by 8 bases. Drawing the rest from reference TRBV13 and TRBJ2-3, the complete variable domain is AAGVIQSPRHLIKEKRETATLKCYPIPRHDTVYWYQQGPGQDPQFLISFYEKMQSDKGSIPDRFSAQQFSDYHSELNMSSLELGDSALYFCASSTLSGGTQYFGPGTRLTVL.

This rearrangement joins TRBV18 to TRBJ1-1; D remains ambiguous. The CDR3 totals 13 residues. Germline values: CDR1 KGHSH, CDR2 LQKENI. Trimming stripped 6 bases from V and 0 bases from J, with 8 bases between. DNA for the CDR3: TGTGCCAGCTCGGAACAGTTGAACACTGAAGCTTTCTTT. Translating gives CASSEQLNTEAFF.

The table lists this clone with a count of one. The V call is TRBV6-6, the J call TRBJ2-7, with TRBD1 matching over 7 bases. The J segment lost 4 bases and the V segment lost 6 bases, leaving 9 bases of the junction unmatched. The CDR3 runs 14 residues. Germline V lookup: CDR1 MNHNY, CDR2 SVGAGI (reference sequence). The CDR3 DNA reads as TGTGCCAGCAGGAGGGACAGAACTACTTACGAGCAGTACTTC. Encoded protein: CASRRDRTTYEQYF.

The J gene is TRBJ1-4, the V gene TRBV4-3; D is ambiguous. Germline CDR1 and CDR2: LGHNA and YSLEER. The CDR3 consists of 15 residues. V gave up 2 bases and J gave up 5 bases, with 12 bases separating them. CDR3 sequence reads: CASSQNPPGNEKLFF. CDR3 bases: TGCGCCAGCAGCCAAAACCCCCCCGGGAATGAAAAACTGTTTTTT.

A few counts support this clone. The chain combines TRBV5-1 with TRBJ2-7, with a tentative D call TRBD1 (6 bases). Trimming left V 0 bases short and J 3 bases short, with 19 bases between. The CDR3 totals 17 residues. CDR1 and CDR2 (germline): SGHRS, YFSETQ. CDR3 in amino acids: CASSLATDSRSIYEQYF. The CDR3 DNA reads TGCGCCAGCAGCTTGGCCACGGACAGCCGGTCTATCTACGAGCAGTACTTC.

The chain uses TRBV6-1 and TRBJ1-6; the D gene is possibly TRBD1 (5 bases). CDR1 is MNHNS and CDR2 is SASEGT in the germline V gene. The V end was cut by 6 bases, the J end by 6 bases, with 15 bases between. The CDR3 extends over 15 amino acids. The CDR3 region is CASSRLTEINSPLHF. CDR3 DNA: TGTGCCAGCAGCCGGCTGACAGAAATTAATTCACCCCTCCACTTT.

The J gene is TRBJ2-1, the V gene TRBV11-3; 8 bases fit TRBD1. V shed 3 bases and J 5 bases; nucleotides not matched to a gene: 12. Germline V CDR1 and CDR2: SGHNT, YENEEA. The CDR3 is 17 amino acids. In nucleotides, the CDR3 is TGTGCCAGCAGCTTGGGGCAGGGGGCACTCACTAACAATGAGCAGTTCTTC. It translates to CASSLGQGALTNNEQFF.

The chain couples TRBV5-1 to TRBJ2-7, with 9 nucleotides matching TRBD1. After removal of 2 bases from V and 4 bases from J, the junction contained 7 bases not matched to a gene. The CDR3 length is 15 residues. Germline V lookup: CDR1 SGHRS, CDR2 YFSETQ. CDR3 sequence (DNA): TGCGCCAGCAGCTTAGCTCGCGGACAGGGGTACGAGCAGTACTTC. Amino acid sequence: CASSLARGQGYEQYF.

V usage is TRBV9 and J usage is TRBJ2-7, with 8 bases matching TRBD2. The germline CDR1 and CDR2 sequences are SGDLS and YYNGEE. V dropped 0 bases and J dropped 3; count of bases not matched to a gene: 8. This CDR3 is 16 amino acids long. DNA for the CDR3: TGTGCCAGCAGCGTAGGTCTTGTAGCGGGGTTCTACGAGCAGTACTTC. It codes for CASSVGLVAGFYEQYF.

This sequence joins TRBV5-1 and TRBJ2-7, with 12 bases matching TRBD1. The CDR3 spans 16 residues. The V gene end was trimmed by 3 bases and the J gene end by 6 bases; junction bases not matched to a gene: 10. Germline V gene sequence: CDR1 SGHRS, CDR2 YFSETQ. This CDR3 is CASSSLPGQGALEQYF. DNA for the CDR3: TGCGCCAGCAGCTCGTTGCCGGGACAGGGGGCTCTCGAGCAGTACTTC.

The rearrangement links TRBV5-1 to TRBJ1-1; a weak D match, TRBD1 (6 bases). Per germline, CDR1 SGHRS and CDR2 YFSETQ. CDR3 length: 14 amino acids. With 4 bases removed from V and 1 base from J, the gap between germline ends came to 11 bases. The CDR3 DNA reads TGCGCCAGCAGCGTGGGGGCCGCGAACACTGAAGCTTTCTTT. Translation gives CASSVGAANTEAFF. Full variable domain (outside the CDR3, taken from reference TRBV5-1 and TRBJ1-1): KAGVTQTPRYLIKTRGQQVTLSCSPISGHRSVSWYQQTPGQGLQFLFEYFSETQRNKGNFPGRFSGRQFSNSRSEMNVSTLELGDSALYLCASSVGAANTEAFFGQGTRLTVV.

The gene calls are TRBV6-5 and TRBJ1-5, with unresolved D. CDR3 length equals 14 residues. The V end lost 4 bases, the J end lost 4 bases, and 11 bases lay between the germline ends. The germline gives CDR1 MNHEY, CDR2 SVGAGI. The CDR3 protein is CASSSLGGNQPQHF. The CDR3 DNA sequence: TGTGCCAGCAGTTCTCTTGGCGGGAATCAGCCCCAGCATTTT.

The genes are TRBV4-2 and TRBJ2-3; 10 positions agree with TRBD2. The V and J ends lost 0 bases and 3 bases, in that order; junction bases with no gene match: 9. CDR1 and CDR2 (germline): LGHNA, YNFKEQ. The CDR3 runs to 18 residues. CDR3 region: CASSQEPLSSGRTDTQYF. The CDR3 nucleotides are TGTGCCAGCAGCCAAGAACCCCTCTCTAGCGGGAGAACAGATACGCAGTATTTT.

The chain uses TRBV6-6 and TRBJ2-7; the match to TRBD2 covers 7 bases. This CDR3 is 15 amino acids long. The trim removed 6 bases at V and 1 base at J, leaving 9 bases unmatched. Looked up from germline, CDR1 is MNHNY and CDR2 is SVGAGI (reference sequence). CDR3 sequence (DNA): TGTGCCAGCAGCTACGGGCTAGCGGTGTCCTACGAGCAGTACTTC. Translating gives CASSYGLAVSYEQYF.

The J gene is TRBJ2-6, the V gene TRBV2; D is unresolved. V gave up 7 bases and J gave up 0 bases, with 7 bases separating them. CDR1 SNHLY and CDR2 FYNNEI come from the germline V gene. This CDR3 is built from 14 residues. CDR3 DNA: TGTGCCAGCATGGCCTTCTCTGGGGCCAACGTCCTGACTTTC. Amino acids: CASMAFSGANVLTF.

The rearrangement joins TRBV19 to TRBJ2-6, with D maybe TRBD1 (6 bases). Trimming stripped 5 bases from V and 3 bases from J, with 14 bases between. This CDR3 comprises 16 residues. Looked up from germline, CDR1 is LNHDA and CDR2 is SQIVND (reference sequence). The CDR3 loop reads CASSLPRTDGANVLTF. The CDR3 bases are TGTGCCAGTAGTCTACCTCGGACAGATGGGGCCAACGTCCTGACTTTC.

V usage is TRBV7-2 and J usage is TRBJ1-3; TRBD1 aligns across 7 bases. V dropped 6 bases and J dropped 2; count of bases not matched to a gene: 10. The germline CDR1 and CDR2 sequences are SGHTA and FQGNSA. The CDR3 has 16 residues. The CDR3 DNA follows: TGTGCCAGCAGGCCGAGGGACAGTACCGCTGGAAACACCATATATTTT. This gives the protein CASRPRDSTAGNTIYF.

This chain's CDR3 is CASSSPGTGVTEAFF. CDR3 coding DNA: TGTGCCAGCAGCTCGCCCGGGACAGGGGTCACTGAAGCTTTCTTT. The rearrangement links TRBV7-2 to TRBJ1-1, with 10 bases aligning to TRBD1. In germline, CDR1 is SGHTA, CDR2 FQGNSA. Trimming at V came to 4 bases and at J to 4 bases, leaving 6 bases not matched to a gene. The CDR3 is 15 amino acids.

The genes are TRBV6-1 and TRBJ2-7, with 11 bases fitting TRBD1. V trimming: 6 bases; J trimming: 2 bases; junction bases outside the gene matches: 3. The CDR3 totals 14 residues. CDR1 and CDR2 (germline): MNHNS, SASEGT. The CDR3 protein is CASSPGQGAYEQYF. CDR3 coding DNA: TGTGCCAGCAGCCCGGGACAGGGGGCCTACGAGCAGTACTTC.